One TCR beta chain is described in this entry. Its cognate antigen is unknown. A much larger clone sits a single nucleotide away, making a read error possible. Researchers amplified the TCR beta CDR3 regions from RNA transcripts. The study used the HTBI primer set for a first-round RT-PCR of the TCR CDR3. TCRdb re-called the multiplex PCR reads through MiXCR, storing one row per CDR3 protein. Of about 600,000 distinct CDR3 sequences listed, 15% to 20% are singletons. The entry originates in a study of T cells in Graves' hyperthyroidism and ophthalmopathy. Study findings and constraints: A model of 13 V-J pairs discriminated ophthalmopathy from stable hyperthyroidism.

Trimming left V 6 bases short and J 9 bases short, with 11 bases between. From germline, CDR1 is KGHSH and CDR2 LQKENI. The CDR3 contains 11 residues. This clonotype was obtained from a woman between 35 and 50 years old with Graves' ophthalmopathy. J is TRBJ2-5 and V is TRBV18, with D perhaps TRBD1 (6 bases). Material: blood. The CDR3 here is CASSYRDPQYF. The CDR3 DNA follows: TGTGCCAGCTCTTACAGGGACCCCCAGTACTTC.